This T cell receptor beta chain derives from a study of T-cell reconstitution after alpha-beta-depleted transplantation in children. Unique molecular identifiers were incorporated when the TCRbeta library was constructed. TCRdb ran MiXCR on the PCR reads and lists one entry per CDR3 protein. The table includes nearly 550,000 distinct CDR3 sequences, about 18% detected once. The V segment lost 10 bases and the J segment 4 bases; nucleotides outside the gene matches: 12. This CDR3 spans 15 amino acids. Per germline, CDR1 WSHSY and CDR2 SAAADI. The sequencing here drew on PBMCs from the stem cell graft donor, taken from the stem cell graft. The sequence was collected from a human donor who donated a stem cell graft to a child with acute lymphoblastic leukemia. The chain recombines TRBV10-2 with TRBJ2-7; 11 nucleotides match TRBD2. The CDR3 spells CATGGLAATNYEQYF. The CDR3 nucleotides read TGCGCCACAGGGGGACTAGCGGCCACAAATTACGAGCAGTACTTC.